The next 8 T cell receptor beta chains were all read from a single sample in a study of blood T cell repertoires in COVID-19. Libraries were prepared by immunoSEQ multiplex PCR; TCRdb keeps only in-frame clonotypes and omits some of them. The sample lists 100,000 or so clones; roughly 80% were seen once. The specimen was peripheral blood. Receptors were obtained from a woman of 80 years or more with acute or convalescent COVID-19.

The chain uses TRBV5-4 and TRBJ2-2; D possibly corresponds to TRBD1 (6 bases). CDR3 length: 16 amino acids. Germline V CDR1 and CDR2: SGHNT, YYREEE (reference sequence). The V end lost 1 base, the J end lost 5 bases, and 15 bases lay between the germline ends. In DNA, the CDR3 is TGTGCCAGCAGCTTGTTTGGGGGCGCAAGGACCGGGGAGCTGTTTTTT. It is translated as CASSLFGGARTGELFF.

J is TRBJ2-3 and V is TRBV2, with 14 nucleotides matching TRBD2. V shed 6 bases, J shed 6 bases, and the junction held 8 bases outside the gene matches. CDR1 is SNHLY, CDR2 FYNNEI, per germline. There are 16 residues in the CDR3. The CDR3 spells CASRTGLAGGVDTQYF. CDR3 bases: TGTGCCAGCAGGACCGGACTAGCGGGAGGTGTCGATACGCAGTATTTT.

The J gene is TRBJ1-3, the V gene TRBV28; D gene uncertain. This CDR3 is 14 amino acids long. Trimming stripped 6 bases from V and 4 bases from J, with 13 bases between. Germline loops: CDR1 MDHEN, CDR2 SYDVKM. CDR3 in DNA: TGTGCCAGCAGCGTTACCCGACAAGGAAACACCATATATTTT. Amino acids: CASSVTRQGNTIYF.

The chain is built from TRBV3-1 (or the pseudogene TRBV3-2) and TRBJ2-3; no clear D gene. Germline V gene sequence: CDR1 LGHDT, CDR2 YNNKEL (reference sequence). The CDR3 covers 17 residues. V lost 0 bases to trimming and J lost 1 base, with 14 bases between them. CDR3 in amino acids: CASSQETKGGRTDTQYF. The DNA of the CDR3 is TGTGCCAGCAGCCAAGAAACGAAAGGCGGCCGCACAGATACGCAGTATTTT.

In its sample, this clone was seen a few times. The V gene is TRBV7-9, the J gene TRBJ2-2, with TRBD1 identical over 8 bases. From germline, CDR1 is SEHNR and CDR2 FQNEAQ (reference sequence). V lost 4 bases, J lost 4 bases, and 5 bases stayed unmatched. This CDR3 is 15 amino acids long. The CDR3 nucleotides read TGTGCCAGCAGCTCTGACAGGGGACCCACCGGGGAGCTGTTTTTT. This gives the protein CASSSDRGPTGELFF.

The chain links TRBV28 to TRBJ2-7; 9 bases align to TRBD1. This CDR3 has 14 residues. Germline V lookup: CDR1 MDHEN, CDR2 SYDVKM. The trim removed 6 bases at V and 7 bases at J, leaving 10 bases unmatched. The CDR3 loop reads CASRAGTGQWEQYF. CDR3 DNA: TGTGCCAGCAGAGCCGGGACAGGGCAGTGGGAGCAGTACTTC.

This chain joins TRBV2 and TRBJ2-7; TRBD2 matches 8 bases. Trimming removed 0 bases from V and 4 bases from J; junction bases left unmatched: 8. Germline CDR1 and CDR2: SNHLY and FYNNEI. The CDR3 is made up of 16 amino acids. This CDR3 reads CASSEALLGRGYEQYV. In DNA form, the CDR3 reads TGTGCCAGCAGTGAAGCGCTTCTCGGGAGGGGGTACGAGCAGTACGTC.

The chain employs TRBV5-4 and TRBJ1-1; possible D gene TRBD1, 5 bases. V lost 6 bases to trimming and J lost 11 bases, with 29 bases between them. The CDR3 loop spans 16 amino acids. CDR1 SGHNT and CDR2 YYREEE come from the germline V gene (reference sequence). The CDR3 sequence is CASKRDSSGRWGEAFF. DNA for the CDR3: TGTGCCAGCAAGAGGGACTCGTCGGGCAGATGGGGTGAGGCTTTCTTT.